This T cell receptor (beta chain) was obtained from a study of blood T cell repertoires in COVID-19. Study background: The cDNA or gDNA used as material had been derived from T cells, B-cell-depleted T cells, or PBMCs.

Produced via immunoSEQ multiplex PCR; TCRdb's table is partial and in-frame only. The sample carries 150,000 to 200,000 clones, approximately 78% recorded once. CDR3 size: 12 residues. Germline V gene sequence: CDR1 SGDLS, CDR2 YYNGEE. V shed 7 bases and J shed 5 bases, with 10 bases lying between them. This clone was seen a handful of times. This sequence originates from a human donor in a cohort sampled during active COVID-19. Sequenced material: peripheral blood. The chain carries TRBV9 and TRBJ1-5; unclear D gene. The CDR3 bases are TGTGCCAGCGGTAGCGCGGATCAGCCCCAGCATTTT. Protein product: CASGSADQPQHF.